The clone carrying this T cell receptor (beta chain) was counted many times. Amplification targeted TCR beta CDR3 regions from RNA transcripts. Researchers ran a first-round RT-PCR on the TCR CDR3 using the HTBI primer set. Each CDR3 protein gets one entry after TCRdb re-called the multiplex PCR reads with MiXCR. This sample has 550,000 to 650,000 distinct CDR3 sequences, with 14% found just once. The sample comes from a study of T cells in Graves' hyperthyroidism and ophthalmopathy. In germline, CDR1 is GTSNPN, CDR2 SVGIG (reference sequence). This CDR3 region has 13 residues. V was shortened by 0 bases and J by 0 bases, with 5 bases between the two germline ends.

The chain couples TRBV30 to TRBJ1-2; D gene ambiguous. This clonotype originated in a woman in her thirties or forties with Graves' hyperthyroidism. Sequencing was carried out using blood. CDR3 amino acids: CAWSVAANYGYTF. The CDR3 DNA follows: TGTGCCTGGAGTGTGGCGGCTAACTATGGCTACACCTTC.